This TCR beta chain was recovered during a study of human T cells and chemical hapten exposure (dated by TCRdb to about 2021). In the study overall: Libraries were pooled for sequencing, and per-sample TCR yields varied mainly because of small differences in library volumes within the pool. In alopecia patients, the study followed how the peripheral blood TCR repertoire changed in vivo over primary and secondary sensitization to diphenylcyclopropenone (DPC), a hapten. Each blood RNA sample was used to sequence both TCR alpha and TCR beta chains. Study-level results and caveats: Repeated subsampling changed both the strength of the expansion versus patch-test correlation and the threshold at which the correlation became significant. No change with DPC sensitization was found in the number of TCRs above 1 in 1000 frequency, and no evidence of global repertoire structure alterations was found.

This clonotype was seen many times. Which antigen it targets is not known. Nothing much larger sits one base from this clone, and base qualities are not available. The CDR3 starts with the cysteine, ends with the phenylalanine, and has 16 residues. Of all the DNA, just the CDR3 is kept, 48 bases in frame from base 1. Per the germline V gene, MGHDK is the CDR1 and SYGVNS is the CDR2. V lost 5 bases and J lost 5 bases; the stretch between them is 16 bases long. Unfractionated whole blood was collected in Tempus Blood RNA tubes, and total RNA was extracted from that blood. Five or six healthy volunteers served as TCR sequencing controls and were bled at day 0, 2 weeks and 6 weeks. Libraries came from 5' RACE. TCRdb lists the instrument as Illumina MiSeq. During library preparation, unique molecular identifiers were attached to individual cDNA molecules so that TCRs could be counted in a quantitative, reproducible way. The paper's data handling went like this. The median number of TCRs per sample was 95,638, ranging from roughly 20,000 to 690,600. V, J and CDR3 annotation of the TCR reads was carried out using the Decombinator software suite. Every sample was subsampled to the same number of TCRs (28,000) for the PS versus PT1 abundance plots. TCRs were defined as expanded if absent before sensitization and observed at least eight times at the 2-week time point. TCRdb reworked the public reads: Q25 trimming with fastp, MiXCR clone assembly, productive beta chains retained. Merged by CDR3 protein, the rows form single entries marked with the most common genes and DNA. TCRdb's processing, not the study's, gives the V and J calls here. The sample table shows about 140,000 distinct CDR3 sequences, and roughly 4.1% are seen once. The ten largest clones represent about 1.3% of the sample.

Recombination connected TRBV25-1 to TRBJ1-6; the D gene identity is not certain. The TCR was taken from a female donor in good health. The nucleotide sequence reads TGTGCCAGCAGTCCCCTTGGGGTATTCAATAATTCACCCCTCCACTTT. Translated, it gives CASSPLGVFNNSPLHF. The reference TRBV25-1 and TRBJ1-6 proteins fill in what lies around the CDR3, so the full variable domain reads EADIYQTPRYLVIGTGKKITLECSQTMGHDKMYWYQQDPGMELHLIHYSYGVNSTEKGDLSSESTVSRIRTEHFPLTLESARPSHTSQYLCASSPLGVFNNSPLHFGNGTRLTVT.